This T cell receptor beta chain stems from a study of cytomegalovirus exposure and HLA in healthy donors. The PCR used 60 Vbeta and 13 Jbeta primers. Method: immunoSEQ multiplex PCR; TCRdb's copy keeps in-frame clones and lacks some. The sample consists of 100,000 or so clones, approximately 70% of them appearing once. The sequence was obtained from a man younger than 40 in good health and CMV-seronegative. Material for sequencing was PBMCs.

CDR3 coding DNA: TGTGCCAGCAGCTTGGGCTATAACGGGAGTCTAGAGCAGTACTTC. Amino acid sequence: CASSLGYNGSLEQYF. The chain joins TRBV5-6 to TRBJ2-7; possibly TRBD2 for D (6 bases). The V gene lost 0 bases and the J gene lost 7 bases, with 17 bases spanning the gap. Germline assignment: CDR1 SGHDT and CDR2 YYEEEE. This CDR3 contains 15 residues.